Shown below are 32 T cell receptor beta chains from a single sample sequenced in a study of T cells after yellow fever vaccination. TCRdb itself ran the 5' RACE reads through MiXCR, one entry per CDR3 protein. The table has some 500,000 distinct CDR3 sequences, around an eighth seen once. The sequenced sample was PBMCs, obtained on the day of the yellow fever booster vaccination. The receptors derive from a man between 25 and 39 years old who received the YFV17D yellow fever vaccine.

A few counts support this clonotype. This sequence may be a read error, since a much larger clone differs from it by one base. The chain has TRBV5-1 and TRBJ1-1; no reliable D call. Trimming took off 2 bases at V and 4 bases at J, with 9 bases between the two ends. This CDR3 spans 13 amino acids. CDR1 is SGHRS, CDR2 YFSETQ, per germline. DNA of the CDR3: TGCGCCAGCAGCTTTCATGAAGGCACTGAAGCTTTCTTT. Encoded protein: CASSFHEGTEAFF. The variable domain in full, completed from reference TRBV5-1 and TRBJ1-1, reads KAGVTQTPRYLIKTRGQQVTLSCSPISGHRSVSWYQQTPGQGLQFLFEYFSETQRNKGNFPGRFSGRQFSNSRSEMNVSTLELGDSALYLCASSFHEGTEAFFGQGTRLTVV.

Here the CDR3 reads CASSQVAGGRNEQFF. The DNA for the CDR3 is TGTGCCAGCAGCCAAGTGGCGGGAGGCAGGAATGAGCAGTTCTTC. This chain uses TRBV14 with TRBJ2-1, with 8 positions matching TRBD2. The V gene end was trimmed by 1 base and the J gene end by 7 bases; junction bases not matched to a gene: 6. The CDR3 is 15 residues long. CDR1 and CDR2 from the germline V gene are SGHDN and FVKESK.

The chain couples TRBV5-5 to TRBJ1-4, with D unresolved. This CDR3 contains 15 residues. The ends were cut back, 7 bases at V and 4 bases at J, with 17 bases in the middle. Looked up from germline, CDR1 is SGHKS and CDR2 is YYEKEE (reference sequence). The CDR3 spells CASGRSLTNNEKLFF. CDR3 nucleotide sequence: TGTGCCAGCGGGCGGAGCTTGACCAATAATGAAAAACTGTTTTTT.

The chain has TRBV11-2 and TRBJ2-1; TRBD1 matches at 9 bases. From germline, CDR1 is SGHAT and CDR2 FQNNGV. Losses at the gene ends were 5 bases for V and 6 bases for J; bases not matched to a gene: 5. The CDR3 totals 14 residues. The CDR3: CASSKGQGGNEQFF. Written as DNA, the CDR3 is TGTGCCAGCAGCAAGGGACAGGGTGGCAATGAGCAGTTCTTC.

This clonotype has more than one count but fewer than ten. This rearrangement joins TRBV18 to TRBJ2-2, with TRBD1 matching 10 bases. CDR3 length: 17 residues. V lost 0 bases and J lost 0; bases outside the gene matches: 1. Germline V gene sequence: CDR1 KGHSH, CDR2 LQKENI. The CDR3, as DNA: TGTGCCAGCTCACCACCTGGACAGGGGGCGAACACCGGGGAGCTGTTTTTT. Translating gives CASSPPGQGANTGELFF.

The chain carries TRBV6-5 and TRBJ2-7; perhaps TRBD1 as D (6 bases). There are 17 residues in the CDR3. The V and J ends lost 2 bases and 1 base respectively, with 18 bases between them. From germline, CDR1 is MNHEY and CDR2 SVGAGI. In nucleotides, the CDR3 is TGTGCCAGCAGTTACACCATACGCCGACAGGAATCCTACGAGCAGTACTTC. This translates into CASSYTIRRQESYEQYF.

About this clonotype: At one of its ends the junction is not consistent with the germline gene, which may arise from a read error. CDR3 bases: TGTGCTAGCAGCTTGGAGACTAGCTTTGGCCATGAGCAGTTCTTC. It encodes CASSLETSFGHEQFF. This rearrangement joins TRBV7-7 to TRBJ2-1; 7 nucleotides align to TRBD2. Germline assignment: CDR1 SSHAT and CDR2 FNYEAQ (reference sequence). The length of the CDR3 is 15 residues.

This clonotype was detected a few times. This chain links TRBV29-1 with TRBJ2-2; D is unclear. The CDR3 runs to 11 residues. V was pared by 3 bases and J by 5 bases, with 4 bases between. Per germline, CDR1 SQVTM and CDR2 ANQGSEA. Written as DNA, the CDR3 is TGCAGCGTTGAGCAGACCGGGGAGCTGTTTTTT. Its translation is CSVEQTGELFF.

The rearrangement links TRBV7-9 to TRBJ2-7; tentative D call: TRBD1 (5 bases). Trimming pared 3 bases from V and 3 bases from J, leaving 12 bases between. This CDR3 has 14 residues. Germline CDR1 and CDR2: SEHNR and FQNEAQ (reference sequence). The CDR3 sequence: CASSFQGHNYEQYF. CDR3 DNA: TGTGCCAGCAGCTTTCAGGGCCATAACTACGAGCAGTACTTC.

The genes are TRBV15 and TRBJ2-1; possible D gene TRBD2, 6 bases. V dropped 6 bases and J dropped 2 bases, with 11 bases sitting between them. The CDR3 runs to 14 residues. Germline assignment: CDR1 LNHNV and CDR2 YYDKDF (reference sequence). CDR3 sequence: CATRASDPYNEQFF. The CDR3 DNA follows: TGTGCCACCAGAGCTAGCGACCCCTACAATGAGCAGTTCTTC.

CDR3: CASKGGQGLYNEQFF. The CDR3 nucleotides read TGTGCCAGCAAGGGGGGACAGGGGCTTTACAATGAGCAGTTCTTC. The chain is built from TRBV7-2 and TRBJ2-1; 10 nucleotides match TRBD1. Germline loops: CDR1 SGHTA, CDR2 FQGNSA. Trimming at V came to 7 bases and at J to 4 bases, leaving 7 bases not matched to a gene. The CDR3 covers 15 residues.

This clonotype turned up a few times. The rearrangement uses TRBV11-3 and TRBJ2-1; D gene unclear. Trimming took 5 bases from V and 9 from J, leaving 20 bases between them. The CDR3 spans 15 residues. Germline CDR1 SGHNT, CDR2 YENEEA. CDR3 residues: CASSPLPGRTAEQFF. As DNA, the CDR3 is TGTGCCAGCAGCCCACTCCCGGGCCGGACGGCTGAGCAGTTCTTC.

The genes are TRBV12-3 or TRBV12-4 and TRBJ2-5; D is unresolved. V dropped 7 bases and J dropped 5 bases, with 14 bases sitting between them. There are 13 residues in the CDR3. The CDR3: CASTLDKWETQYF. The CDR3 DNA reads TGTGCCAGCACCTTGGATAAATGGGAGACCCAGTACTTC.

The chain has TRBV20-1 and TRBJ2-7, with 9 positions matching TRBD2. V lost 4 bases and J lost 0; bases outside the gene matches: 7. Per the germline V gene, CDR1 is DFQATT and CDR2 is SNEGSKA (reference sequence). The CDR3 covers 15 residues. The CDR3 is CSAIPTSGHSYEQYF. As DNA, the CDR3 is TGCAGTGCTATCCCGACTAGCGGCCACTCCTACGAGCAGTACTTC.

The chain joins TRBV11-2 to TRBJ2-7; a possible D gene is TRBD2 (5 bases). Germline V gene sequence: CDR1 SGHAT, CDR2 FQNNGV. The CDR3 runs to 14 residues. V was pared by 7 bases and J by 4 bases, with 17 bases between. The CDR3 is CASKRTGKSYEQYF. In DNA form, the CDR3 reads TGTGCCAGCAAACGAACCGGGAAATCATACGAGCAGTACTTC.

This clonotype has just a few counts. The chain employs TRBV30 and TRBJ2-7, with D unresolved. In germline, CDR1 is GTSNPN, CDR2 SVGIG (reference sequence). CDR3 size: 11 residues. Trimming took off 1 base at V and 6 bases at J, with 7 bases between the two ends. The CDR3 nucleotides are TGTGCCTGGAGTGGGGGTATCGAGCAGTACTTC. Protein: CAWSGGIEQYF.

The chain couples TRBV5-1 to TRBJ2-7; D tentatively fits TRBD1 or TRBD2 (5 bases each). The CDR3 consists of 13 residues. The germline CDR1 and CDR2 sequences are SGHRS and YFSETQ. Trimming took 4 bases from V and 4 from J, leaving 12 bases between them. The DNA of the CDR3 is TGCGCCAGCAGCCCCGGGGCACAATACGAGCAGTACTTC. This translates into CASSPGAQYEQYF.

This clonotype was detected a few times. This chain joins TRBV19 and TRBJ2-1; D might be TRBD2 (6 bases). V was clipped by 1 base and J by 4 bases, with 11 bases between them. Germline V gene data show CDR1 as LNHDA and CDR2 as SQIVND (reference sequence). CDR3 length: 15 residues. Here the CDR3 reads CASSIGRGVYNEQFF. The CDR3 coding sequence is TGTGCCAGTAGTATAGGGCGGGGAGTATACAATGAGCAGTTCTTC. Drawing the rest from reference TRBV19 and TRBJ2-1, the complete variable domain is DGGITQSPKYLFRKEGQNVTLSCEQNLNHDAMYWYRQDPGQGLRLIYYSQIVNDFQKGDIAEGYSVSREKKESFPLTVTSAQKNPTAFYLCASSIGRGVYNEQFFGPGTRLTVL.

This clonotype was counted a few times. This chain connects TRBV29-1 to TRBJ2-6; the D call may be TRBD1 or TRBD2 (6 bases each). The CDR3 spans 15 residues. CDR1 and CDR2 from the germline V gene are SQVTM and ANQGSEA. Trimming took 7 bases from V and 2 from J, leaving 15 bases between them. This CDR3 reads CSASPGGTGANVLTF. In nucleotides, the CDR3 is TGCAGCGCCTCCCCCGGGGGCACTGGGGCCAACGTCCTGACTTTC.

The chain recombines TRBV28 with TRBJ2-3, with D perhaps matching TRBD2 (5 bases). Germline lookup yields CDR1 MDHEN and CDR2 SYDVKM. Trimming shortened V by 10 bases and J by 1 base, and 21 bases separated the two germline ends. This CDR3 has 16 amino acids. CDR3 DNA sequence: TGTGCCACGGATATCTTTGGGTCCGGGGGCACAGATACGCAGTATTTT. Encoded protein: CATDIFGSGGTDTQYF.

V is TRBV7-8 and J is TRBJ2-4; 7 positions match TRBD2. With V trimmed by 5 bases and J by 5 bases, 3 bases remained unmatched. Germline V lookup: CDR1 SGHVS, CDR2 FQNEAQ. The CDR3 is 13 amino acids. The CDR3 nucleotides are TGTGCCAGCAGCAGGGACTATCAAAACATTCAGTACTTC. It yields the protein CASSRDYQNIQYF.

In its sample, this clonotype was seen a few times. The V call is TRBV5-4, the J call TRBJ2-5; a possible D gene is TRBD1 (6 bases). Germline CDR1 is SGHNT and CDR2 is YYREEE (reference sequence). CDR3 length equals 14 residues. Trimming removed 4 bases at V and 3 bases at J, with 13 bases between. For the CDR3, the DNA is TGTGCCAGCAGCCCAGGGGACATTAAAGAGACCCAGTACTTC. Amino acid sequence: CASSPGDIKETQYF.

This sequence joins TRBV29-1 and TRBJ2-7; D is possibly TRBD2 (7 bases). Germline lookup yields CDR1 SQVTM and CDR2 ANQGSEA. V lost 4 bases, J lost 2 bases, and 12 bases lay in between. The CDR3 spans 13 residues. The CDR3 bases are TGCAGCGTTGGGGAGGGGGTCCCCTACGAGCAGTACTTC. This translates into CSVGEGVPYEQYF.

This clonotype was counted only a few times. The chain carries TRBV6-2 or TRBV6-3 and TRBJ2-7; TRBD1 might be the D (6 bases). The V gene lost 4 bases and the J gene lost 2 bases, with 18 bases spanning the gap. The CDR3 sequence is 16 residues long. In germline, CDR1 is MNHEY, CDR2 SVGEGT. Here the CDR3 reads CASSSISTGKPYEQYF. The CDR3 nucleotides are TGTGCCAGCAGTTCCATCTCTACAGGGAAACCCTACGAGCAGTACTTC.

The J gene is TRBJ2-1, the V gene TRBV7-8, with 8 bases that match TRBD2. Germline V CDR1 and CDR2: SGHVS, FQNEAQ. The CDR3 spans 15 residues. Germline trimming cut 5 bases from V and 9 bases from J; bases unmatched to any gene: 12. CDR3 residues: CASSLPGLEVFEQFF. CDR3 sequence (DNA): TGTGCCAGCAGCCTTCCGGGACTAGAAGTTTTTGAGCAGTTCTTC.

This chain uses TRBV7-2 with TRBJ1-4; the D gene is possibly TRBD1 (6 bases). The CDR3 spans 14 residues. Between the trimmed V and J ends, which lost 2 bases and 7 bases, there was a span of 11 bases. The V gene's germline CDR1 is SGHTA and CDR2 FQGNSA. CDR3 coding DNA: TGTGCCAGCAGCTTACAGGGGTCGACTGAAAAACTGTTTTTT. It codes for CASSLQGSTEKLFF.

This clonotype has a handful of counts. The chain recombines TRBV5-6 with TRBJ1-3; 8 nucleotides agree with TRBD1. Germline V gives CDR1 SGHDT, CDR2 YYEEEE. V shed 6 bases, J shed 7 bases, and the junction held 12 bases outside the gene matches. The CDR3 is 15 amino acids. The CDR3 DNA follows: TGTGCCAGCAATCCGACGGGCACAGGGGGGAACACCATATATTTT. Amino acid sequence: CASNPTGTGGNTIYF.

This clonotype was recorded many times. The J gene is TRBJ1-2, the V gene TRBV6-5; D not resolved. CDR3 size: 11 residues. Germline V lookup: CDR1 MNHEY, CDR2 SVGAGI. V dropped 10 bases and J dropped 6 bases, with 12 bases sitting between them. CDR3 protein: CATRDGDGYTF. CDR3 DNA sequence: TGTGCCACCCGTGACGGGGATGGCTACACCTTC.

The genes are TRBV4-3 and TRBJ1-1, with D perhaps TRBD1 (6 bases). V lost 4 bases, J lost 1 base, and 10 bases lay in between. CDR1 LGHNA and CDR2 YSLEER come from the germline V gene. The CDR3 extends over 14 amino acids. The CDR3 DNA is TGCGCCAGCAGCCGCCTGACAGGGAACACTGAAGCTTTCTTT. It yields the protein CASSRLTGNTEAFF.

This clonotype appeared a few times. Here the CDR3 DNA reads TGTGCCAGCAGCTACGGTATCCAAGAGACCCAGTACTTC. This translates into CASSYGIQETQYF. The chain couples TRBV7-8 to TRBJ2-5; D is undetermined. Trimming left V 4 bases short and J 1 base short, with 7 bases between. From germline, CDR1 is SGHVS and CDR2 FQNEAQ. This CDR3 is built from 13 residues.

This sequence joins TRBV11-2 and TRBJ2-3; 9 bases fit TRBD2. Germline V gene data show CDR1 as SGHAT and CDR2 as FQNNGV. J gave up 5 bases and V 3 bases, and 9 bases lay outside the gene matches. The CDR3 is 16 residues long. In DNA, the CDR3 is TGTGCCAGCAGCTTTTATCCGCTAGCGGGAAAAGATACGCAGTATTTT. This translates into CASSFYPLAGKDTQYF.

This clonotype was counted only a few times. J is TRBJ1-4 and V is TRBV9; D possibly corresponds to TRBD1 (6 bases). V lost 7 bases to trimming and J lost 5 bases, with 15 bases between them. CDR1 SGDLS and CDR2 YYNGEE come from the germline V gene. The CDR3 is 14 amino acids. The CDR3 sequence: CASGQQGGNEKLFF. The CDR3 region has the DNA TGTGCCAGCGGACAACAGGGAGGAAATGAAAAACTGTTTTTT.